The present T cell receptor (beta chain) was sequenced within a study of T cells in localized non-small cell lung cancer. Deletions cut 9 bases from V and 3 bases from J, with 3 bases between. This CDR3 has 9 residues. CDR1 and CDR2 (germline): MRHNA, SNTAGT. Assay: immunoSEQ multiplex PCR; the TCRdb copy retains only in-frame clones and omits some. Counted here are about 33,000 clones, roughly 77% occurring once; the ten biggest clones make up 16%. Sequences were derived from peripheral blood, sampled before any cancer treatment. The receptor was derived from a male donor aged 60 or over with stage III squamous cell lung carcinoma. The chain uses TRBV6-4 and TRBJ2-7; no clear D gene. The CDR3 region is CARYYEQYF. The CDR3 DNA reads as TGTGCCAGATACTACGAGCAGTACTTC.